The next 27 T cell receptor beta chains were all read from a single sample in a study of shared clonotypes between healthy human individuals. Produced via immunoSEQ multiplex PCR; TCRdb's table is partial and in-frame only. Counted here are more than 400,000 clones, around 95% occurring once; the ten biggest clones make up around 0.066%. Sequenced sample: naive CD4+ T cells sorted from blood. Indicated subset: CD45RA+ positively selected. The receptors were gathered from a woman aged 25-40 years in good health.

The chain has TRBV6-5 and TRBJ2-1; 8 bases line up with TRBD1. V gave up 7 bases and J gave up 0 bases; unmatched junction bases: 5. There are 15 residues in the CDR3. CDR1 MNHEY and CDR2 SVGAGI come from the germline V gene. CDR3 amino acids: CASNLDRDSYNEQFF. CDR3 nucleotides: TGTGCCAGCAACCTGGACAGGGACTCCTACAATGAGCAGTTCTTC.

DNA of the CDR3: TGTGCCAGCAGTTATTTCCGGACGGAGGGCACTGAAGCTTTCTTT. The encoded protein is CASSYFRTEGTEAFF. The J gene is TRBJ1-1, the V gene TRBV7-9; no clear D gene. Germline V gene sequence: CDR1 SEHNR, CDR2 FQNEAQ (reference sequence). V was clipped by 6 bases and J by 4 bases, with 18 bases between them. The CDR3 contains 15 residues.

The chain has TRBV9 and TRBJ2-7; 7 nucleotides line up with TRBD1. Germline V gene sequence: CDR1 SGDLS, CDR2 YYNGEE. V gave up 0 bases and J gave up 1 base; unmatched junction bases: 4. The CDR3 sequence is 15 residues long. The CDR3 DNA sequence: TGTGCCAGCAGCGTAGGACAGGGATTATCCTACGAGCAGTACTTC. It codes for CASSVGQGLSYEQYF.

The gene calls are TRBV5-1 and TRBJ1-4, with 7 positions matching TRBD1. Germline V gene data show CDR1 as SGHRS and CDR2 as YFSETQ. The junction had 9 bases not matched to a gene; V was cut back by 5 bases and J by 8 bases. This CDR3 is 14 amino acids long. The CDR3 reads CASSFDRVGEKLFF. The CDR3 DNA reads as TGCGCCAGCAGTTTCGACAGGGTGGGGGAAAAACTGTTTTTT.

The chain couples TRBV2 to TRBJ2-7; D is perhaps TRBD1 or TRBD2 (5 bases each). CDR1 SNHLY and CDR2 FYNNEI come from the germline V gene. This CDR3 has 14 residues. Between the trimmed V and J ends, which lost 3 bases and 4 bases, there was a span of 13 bases. CDR3 amino acids: CASSDQGGGYEQYF. The CDR3 DNA is TGTGCCAGCAGTGACCAGGGTGGAGGTTACGAGCAGTACTTC.

The rearrangement joins TRBV19 to TRBJ2-5; possibly TRBD1 for D (6 bases). The J call is uncertain, as TRBJ2-7 better fits the DNA end. Germline V gives CDR1 LNHDA, CDR2 SQIVND (reference sequence). The CDR3 consists of 18 residues. CDR3 region: CASSIGPPGHLFDYEQYF. The CDR3 DNA follows: TGTGCCAGTAGTATAGGACCCCCGGGACACCTTTTTGACTACGAGCAGTACTTC.

Details on this clone: At the DNA level, this CDR3 is encoded by other sequences in the same sample as well. The chain recombines TRBV27 with TRBJ1-4; a possible D gene is TRBD1 (5 bases). V was pared by 3 bases and J by 2 bases, with 7 bases between. The CDR3 covers 14 residues. Germline CDR1 reads MNHEY; CDR2 reads SMNVEV (reference sequence). The CDR3 DNA sequence: TGTGCCAGCAGTTTTGGGGCGACTAATGAAAAACTGTTTTTT. It translates to CASSFGATNEKLFF.

The chain has TRBV19 and TRBJ1-5; D ambiguous. This CDR3 has 15 amino acids. Per germline, CDR1 LNHDA and CDR2 SQIVND (reference sequence). V was cut by 3 bases and J by 7 bases, with 16 bases left in between. CDR3 sequence (DNA): TGTGCCAGTAGTATTACCCCAACCTTGGGACAGCCCCAGCATTTT. Protein product: CASSITPTLGQPQHF.

This chain uses TRBV5-1 with TRBJ2-7; D is ambiguous. The CDR3 is 12 amino acids. Trimming left V 4 bases short and J 5 bases short, with 10 bases between. From germline, CDR1 is SGHRS and CDR2 YFSETQ. The CDR3 region has the DNA TGCGCCAGCAGCCCTAGATTGGACGAGCAGTACTTC. Its translation: CASSPRLDEQYF.

The rearrangement uses TRBV6-6 and TRBJ2-7; 10 nucleotides line up with TRBD1. Trimming took 6 bases from V and 1 from J; bases not matched to a gene: 6. Germline CDR1 is MNHNY and CDR2 is SVGAGI (reference sequence). This CDR3 has 15 residues. CDR3 nucleotides: TGTGCCAGCAGCGCGAGGACAGGGGGGTCCTACGAGCAGTACTTC. The encoded protein is CASSARTGGSYEQYF.

V gene TRBV5-8 combines with J gene TRBJ1-4, with D unclear. V gave up 0 bases and J gave up 8 bases, with 14 bases separating them. CDR3 length: 15 amino acids. CDR1 SGHTS and CDR2 YDEGEE come from the germline V gene. The CDR3 DNA reads TGTGCCAGCAGCTTGGCTCGGGGATCTGGCGAAAAACTGTTTTTT. Its translation is CASSLARGSGEKLFF.

This rearrangement joins TRBV28 to TRBJ2-5; a possible D gene is TRBD1 (6 bases). Germline CDR1 reads MDHEN; CDR2 reads SYDVKM. This CDR3 spans 14 amino acids. Trimming took 5 bases from V and 5 from J, leaving 15 bases between them. The CDR3 reads CASSVTGLGETQYF. The CDR3 nucleotides read TGTGCCAGCAGTGTCACAGGGTTGGGGGAGACCCAGTACTTC. Complete variable domain (other parts from reference TRBV28 and TRBJ2-5): DVKVTQSSRYLVKRTGEKVFLECVQDMDHENMFWYRQDPGLGLRLIYFSYDVKMKEKGDIPEGYSVSREKKERFSLILESASTNQTSMYLCASSVTGLGETQYFGPGTRLLVL.

This clone has a single count. The chain couples TRBV18 to TRBJ2-6; 13 bases agree with TRBD2. The V gene end was trimmed by 2 bases and the J gene end by 1 base; junction bases not matched to a gene: 8. This CDR3 spans 20 amino acids. CDR1 and CDR2 from the germline V gene are KGHSH and LQKENI. CDR3 residues: CASSPGLAGDGGSGANVLTF. The CDR3 coding sequence is TGTGCCAGCTCACCAGGACTAGCGGGAGATGGGGGTTCTGGGGCCAACGTCCTGACTTTC.

The V gene is TRBV7-6, the J gene TRBJ2-7; possible D gene TRBD2, 6 bases. This CDR3 is 15 amino acids long. Germline V gene data show CDR1 as SGHVS and CDR2 as FNYEAQ. V lost 5 bases and J lost 6, with 20 bases in between. DNA of the CDR3: TGTGCCAGCAGCGGCCAAGGCGGGGCCGTAGGCGAGCAGTACTTC. Translated, it gives CASSGQGGAVGEQYF.

This sequence joins TRBV29-1 and TRBJ2-1, with 9 bases lining up with TRBD2. J lost 7 bases, V lost 6 bases, and 19 bases had no gene match. CDR3 length: 17 residues. Germline assignment: CDR1 SQVTM and CDR2 ANQGSEA. CDR3 bases: TGCAGCGTCAGTCAAATCGTAGGGACTAGCTCTACTAATGAGCAGTTCTTC. The encoded protein is CSVSQIVGTSSTNEQFF.

The chain couples TRBV28 to TRBJ2-7, with 10 bases identical to TRBD2. The germline gives CDR1 MDHEN, CDR2 SYDVKM. Germline trimming cut 4 bases from V and 4 bases from J; bases unmatched to any gene: 7. The CDR3 length is 15 residues. The CDR3 loop reads CASSYASGRVYEQYF. In DNA, the CDR3 is TGTGCCAGCAGTTACGCTAGCGGGAGAGTATACGAGCAGTACTTC. Supplemented by reference TRBV28 and TRBJ2-7, the full variable domain reads DVKVTQSSRYLVKRTGEKVFLECVQDMDHENMFWYRQDPGLGLRLIYFSYDVKMKEKGDIPEGYSVSREKKERFSLILESASTNQTSMYLCASSYASGRVYEQYFGPGTRLTVT.

The gene calls are TRBV10-3 and TRBJ2-7; 9 bases are a match to TRBD1. The trim removed 9 bases at V and 2 bases at J, leaving 2 bases unmatched. The CDR3 runs to 12 residues. CDR1 is ENHRY and CDR2 is SYGVKD in the germline V gene. The CDR3, as DNA: TGTGCCATGGGACAGGGAGCCTACGAGCAGTACTTC. Translated: CAMGQGAYEQYF.

J is TRBJ2-3 and V is TRBV28; 10 positions match TRBD2. This CDR3 comprises 18 residues. After removal of 6 bases from V and 0 bases from J, the junction contained 12 bases not matched to a gene. CDR1 and CDR2 (germline): MDHEN, SYDVKM. The CDR3 sequence is CASSLPGLAEISTDTQYF. The CDR3 coding sequence is TGTGCCAGCAGCCTACCCGGACTAGCGGAGATAAGCACAGATACGCAGTATTTT.

V and J are TRBV19 and TRBJ2-1; 7 bases are a match to TRBD2. Losses at the gene ends were 6 bases for V and 5 bases for J; bases not matched to a gene: 10. The germline gives CDR1 LNHDA, CDR2 SQIVND (reference sequence). This CDR3 is 15 amino acids long. In nucleotides, the CDR3 is TGTGCCAGTAGCACCGGGAGGCCCTCTAACAATGAGCAGTTCTTC. Translating it yields CASSTGRPSNNEQFF.

The chain is built from TRBV14 and TRBJ2-2, with D possibly TRBD2 on 6 matching bases. CDR1 and CDR2 (germline): SGHDN, FVKESK. The CDR3 sequence is 19 residues long. Trimming removed 1 base from V and 5 bases from J, with 23 bases in between. Here the CDR3 reads CASSQGGVLAKRETGELFF. In DNA, the CDR3 is TGTGCCAGCAGCCAAGGGGGGGTTCTAGCGAAGAGAGAAACCGGGGAGCTGTTTTTT.

This clone came up once. This chain links TRBV10-2 with TRBJ1-3, with 9 bases that match TRBD1. Germline trimming cut 6 bases from V and 3 bases from J; bases unmatched to any gene: 6. This CDR3 is built from 15 residues. In germline, CDR1 is WSHSY, CDR2 SAAADI. CDR3 sequence reads: CASRNTGGDGNTIYF. CDR3 DNA sequence: TGCGCCAGCAGAAACACAGGGGGCGATGGAAACACCATATATTTT.

The CDR3 DNA follows: TGTGCCAGCTTCAGCAACACTGAAGCTTTCTTT. Protein sequence: CASFSNTEAFF. J is TRBJ1-1 and V is TRBV5-4; no reliable D call. CDR1 and CDR2 (germline): SGHNT, YYREEE (reference sequence). CDR3 length: 11 residues. The V end was cut by 7 bases, the J end by 2 bases, with 6 bases between.

This rearrangement joins TRBV29-1 to TRBJ2-7, with 12 bases identical to TRBD1. With V trimmed by 7 bases and J by 2 bases, 3 bases remained unmatched. This CDR3 comprises 13 residues. The germline CDR1 and CDR2 sequences are SQVTM and ANQGSEA. CDR3 protein: CSGGTGGAYEQYF. CDR3 nucleotide sequence: TGCAGCGGGGGGACAGGGGGCGCCTACGAGCAGTACTTC.

This clone was counted once. The rearrangement links TRBV28 to TRBJ2-7; 12 bases line up with TRBD2. Losses at the gene ends were 6 bases for V and 2 bases for J; bases not matched to a gene: 5. The CDR3 is made up of 15 amino acids. Looked up from germline, CDR1 is MDHEN and CDR2 is SYDVKM. The chain's CDR3 is CASSLRTSGAYEQYF. Here the CDR3 DNA reads TGTGCCAGCAGCCTAAGGACTAGCGGGGCCTACGAGCAGTACTTC.

This chain links TRBV7-3 with TRBJ2-5; D perhaps matches TRBD2 (6 bases). V was shortened by 1 base and J by 5 bases, with 11 bases between the two germline ends. The CDR3 consists of 14 residues. From germline, CDR1 is SGHTA and CDR2 FQGTGA. The CDR3 loop reads CASSLSGVGETQYF. DNA of the CDR3: TGTGCCAGCAGCTTAAGCGGGGTTGGGGAGACCCAGTACTTC.

The genes are TRBV4-1 and TRBJ2-3; TRBD2 aligns across 13 bases. CDR1 MGHRA and CDR2 YSYEKL come from the germline V gene. The CDR3 spans 19 residues. J gave up 3 bases and V 3 bases, and 12 bases lay outside the gene matches. In DNA form, the CDR3 reads TGCGCCAGCAGCCAGGTCTTACTAGCGGGAGGGCCGAAGACAGATACGCAGTATTTT. As protein: CASSQVLLAGGPKTDTQYF.

The rearrangement uses TRBV18 and TRBJ1-2, with D possibly being TRBD1 (6 bases). The germline gives CDR1 KGHSH, CDR2 LQKENI. The CDR3 loop spans 16 amino acids. The ends were cut back, 0 bases at V and 4 bases at J, with 15 bases in the middle. CDR3 in amino acids: CASSPPGYEGGYGYTF. The CDR3 DNA reads as TGTGCCAGCTCACCACCGGGATACGAGGGGGGCTATGGCTACACCTTC.